A single TCR beta chain is shown here with its context. Its target is not known. Germline assignment: CDR1 PRHDT and CDR2 FYEKMQ (reference sequence). V lost 5 bases, J lost 1 base, and 10 bases stayed unmatched. The CDR3 length is 16 residues. The data derive from a study of cytomegalovirus exposure and HLA in healthy donors. Regarding the study as a whole: Subsequent analysis found a tendency for first-cohort TCR clusters to co-occur within the 120 or so validation repertoires. In vitro checks showed that a few CMV-associated chains really do target CMV antigens.

The method was immunoSEQ multiplex PCR; TCRdb's version includes in-frame clones alone and lacks a portion of them. Of 220,000 or so clones listed, around 78% are singletons. The chain joins TRBV13 to TRBJ1-1, with TRBD1 identical over 7 bases. This sequence was found in a woman younger than 35 in good health and CMV-seronegative. The sequencing input was PBMCs. The CDR3 here is CASSDATGAENTEAFF. CDR3 nucleotide sequence: TGTGCCAGCAGCGACGCTACAGGGGCCGAGAACACTGAAGCTTTCTTT. Full variable domain (rest looked up from reference TRBV13 and TRBJ1-1): AAGVIQSPRHLIKEKRETATLKCYPIPRHDTVYWYQQGPGQDPQFLISFYEKMQSDKGSIPDRFSAQQFSDYHSELNMSSLELGDSALYFCASSDATGAENTEAFFGQGTRLTVV.